This TCR beta chain was identified in a study of shared clonotypes between healthy human individuals. Study conclusions and caveats: The study found about 5% of naive CD4 clonotypes shared across a few donors. Rarefaction showed that sequencing of sorted subsets was incomplete (despite large depth).

A CD45RA+ naive subset and a CD45RA-negative memory subset were split from CD4+ cells. Per the study methods: ImmunoSEQ junction-only sequences lacked quality scores, so their filtering differed. Assay used: immunoSEQ multiplex PCR; TCRdb lists only in-frame clones, some missing. Clone size and the V and J calls come from that table; the DNA yielded D and trimming. This sample yields millions of clones, of which over 85% are seen a single time; 0.35% to 0.45% belongs to the top ten. Concerning this clone: Its antigen is as yet unknown.

The clonotype was recovered from a man younger than 30 in good health. Some clones in this sample may be carry-over from other donors' samples. The material sequenced was naive CD4+ T cells from PBMCs. Subset described: CD45RA+ positively selected.

The CDR3 here is CASSLTSGIYEQYF. The CDR3 DNA reads as TGCGCCAGCAGCTTGACTAGCGGAATCTACGAGCAGTACTTC. The chain couples TRBV5-1 to TRBJ2-7; 8 bases align to TRBD2. The germline gives CDR1 SGHRS, CDR2 YFSETQ. This CDR3 comprises 14 residues. V gave up 1 base and J gave up 3 bases; unmatched junction bases: 3.